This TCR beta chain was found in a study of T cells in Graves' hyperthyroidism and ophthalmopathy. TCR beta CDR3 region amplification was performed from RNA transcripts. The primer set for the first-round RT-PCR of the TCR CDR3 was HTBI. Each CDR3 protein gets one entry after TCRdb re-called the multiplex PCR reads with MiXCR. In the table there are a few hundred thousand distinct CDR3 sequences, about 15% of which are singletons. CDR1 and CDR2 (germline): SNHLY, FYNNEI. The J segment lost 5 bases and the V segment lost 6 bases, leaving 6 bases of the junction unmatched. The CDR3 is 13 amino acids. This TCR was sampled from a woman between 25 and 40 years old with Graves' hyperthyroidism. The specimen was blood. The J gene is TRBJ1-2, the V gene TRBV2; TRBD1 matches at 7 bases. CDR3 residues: CASSDREGYGYTF. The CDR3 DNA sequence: TGTGCCAGCAGCGACAGGGAGGGGTATGGCTACACCTTC.